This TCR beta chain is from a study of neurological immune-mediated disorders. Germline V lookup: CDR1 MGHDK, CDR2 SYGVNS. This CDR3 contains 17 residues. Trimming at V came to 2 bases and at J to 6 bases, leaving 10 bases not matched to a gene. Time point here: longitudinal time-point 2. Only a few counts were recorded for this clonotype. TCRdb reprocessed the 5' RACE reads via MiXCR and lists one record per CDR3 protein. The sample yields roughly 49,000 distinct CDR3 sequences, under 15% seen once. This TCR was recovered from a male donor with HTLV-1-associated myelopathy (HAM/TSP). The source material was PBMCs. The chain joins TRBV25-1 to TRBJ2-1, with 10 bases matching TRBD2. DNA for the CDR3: TGTGCCAGCAGTGAAAGGCTAGCGGGGGCCCATTTCAATGAGCAGTTCTTC. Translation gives CASSERLAGAHFNEQFF.